These 21 T cell receptor beta chains were all obtained from the same sample, sequenced in a study of PD-1 blockade in classical Hodgkin lymphoma. Assay: immunoSEQ multiplex PCR; the TCRdb copy retains only in-frame clones and omits some. The sample lists roughly 64,000 clones, around 90% seen once, with more than 7.5% in the top ten. Documented time point: cycle 4 day 1 (C4D1), after six to seven weeks of nivolumab. Brentuximab vedotin exposure varied among the patients, all of whom had relapsed after autologous stem cell transplantation. Sample: peripheral blood mononuclear cells (PBMCs), taken before the fourth cycle of nivolumab. These receptors originate from a human donor with classical Hodgkin lymphoma.

This clone was counted a few times. The V and J genes are TRBV6-1 and TRBJ1-6; D may be TRBD1 (6 bases). CDR1 and CDR2 (germline): MNHNS, SASEGT. Trimming removed 4 bases at V and 14 bases at J, with 12 bases between. The CDR3 has 12 amino acids. The CDR3 DNA sequence: TGTGCCAGCAGTGGAACACAGGGCTCCCTCCACTTT. This sequence encodes CASSGTQGSLHF.

V is TRBV7-6 and J is TRBJ1-2; 8 nucleotides match TRBD1. The germline gives CDR1 SGHVS, CDR2 FNYEAQ. This CDR3 has 15 amino acids. V trimming: 6 bases; J trimming: 8 bases; junction bases outside the gene matches: 14. This CDR3 reads CASSPDPGTGNGYTF. The CDR3, as DNA: TGTGCCAGCAGTCCAGATCCCGGGACAGGTAACGGCTACACCTTC. Filled out from reference TRBV7-6 and TRBJ1-2, the complete variable domain reads GAGVSQSPRYKVTKRGQDVALRCDPISGHVSLYWYRQALGQGPEFLTYFNYEAQQDKSGLPNDRFSAERPEGSISTLTIQRTEQRDSAMYRCASSPDPGTGNGYTFGSGTRLTVV.

V and J are TRBV19 and TRBJ1-5; D unclear. This CDR3 has 15 amino acids. Germline CDR1 is LNHDA and CDR2 is SQIVND (reference sequence). With 3 bases removed from V and 0 bases from J, the gap between germline ends came to 9 bases. CDR3 sequence: CASSMRVYSNQPQHF. The CDR3, as DNA: TGTGCCAGTAGTATGCGGGTATATAGCAATCAGCCCCAGCATTTT.

This clone was seen only once. This chain joins TRBV5-1 and TRBJ2-6, with D hard to call. Germline CDR1 is SGHRS and CDR2 is YFSETQ. CDR3 length: 16 residues. V lost 2 bases to trimming and J lost 0 bases, with 9 bases between them. The CDR3 region has the DNA TGCGCCAGCAGCTTTCCTTATGACTCTGGGGCCAACGTCCTGACTTTC. It specifies CASSFPYDSGANVLTF.

This clone has only one observation. In DNA form, the CDR3 reads TGTGCCAGCAGCCAGACAGGGGAAGCTAACTATGGCTACACCTTC. This translates into CASSQTGEANYGYTF. This chain joins TRBV5-5 and TRBJ1-2; 8 bases are shared with TRBD1. The ends lost 4 bases at V and 0 bases at J; junction bases unmatched: 5. Germline V gene data show CDR1 as SGHKS and CDR2 as YYEKEE (reference sequence). The CDR3 spans 15 residues.

This chain links TRBV2 with TRBJ1-5; the match to TRBD1 covers 7 bases. Trimming removed 6 bases from V and 1 base from J; junction bases left unmatched: 12. CDR3 length: 17 amino acids. Per the germline V gene, CDR1 is SNHLY and CDR2 is FYNNEI. The CDR3 reads CASSAGGRGMSNQPQHF. In DNA, the CDR3 is TGTGCCAGCAGCGCCGGGGGCAGGGGGATGAGCAATCAGCCCCAGCATTTT.

The rearrangement uses TRBV2 and TRBJ2-7, with TRBD2 matching over 9 bases. There are 16 residues in the CDR3. From germline, CDR1 is SNHLY and CDR2 FYNNEI. The J segment lost 2 bases and the V segment lost 3 bases, leaving 8 bases of the junction unmatched. CDR3 DNA: TGTGCCAGCAGTGACTACCTTAGCGGGGGAACCTACGAGCAGTACTTC. It encodes CASSDYLSGGTYEQYF.

The chain joins TRBV27 to TRBJ2-3, with D tentatively TRBD1 (7 bases). This CDR3 contains 14 residues. The V gene's germline CDR1 is MNHEY and CDR2 SMNVEV (reference sequence). Trimming stripped 7 bases from V and 0 bases from J, with 11 bases between. The CDR3 DNA reads as TGTGCCAGCACTGCGGGACAGAGCACAGATACGCAGTATTTT. Translated, it gives CASTAGQSTDTQYF.

This sequence joins TRBV4-2 and TRBJ2-7; 9 bases map to TRBD2. The CDR3 is 15 amino acids. With 0 bases clipped from V and 1 base from J, the junction kept 1 base outside the gene matches. In germline, CDR1 is LGHNA, CDR2 YNFKEQ. The CDR3 DNA reads as TGTGCCAGCAGCCAAGAGCTAGCGGGGTCCTACGAGCAGTACTTC. It codes for CASSQELAGSYEQYF.

This clone was found once. The chain is built from TRBV5-1 and TRBJ2-7; possibly TRBD1 for D (5 bases). This CDR3 has 14 residues. Looked up from germline, CDR1 is SGHRS and CDR2 is YFSETQ. Trimming stripped 1 base from V and 2 bases from J, with 10 bases between. CDR3 DNA: TGCGCCAGCAGCTTGCAGGGTTCAACCTACGAGCAGTACTTC. It codes for CASSLQGSTYEQYF.

For the CDR3, the DNA is TGCGCCAGCAGCCCTCGGACAGGAGACACTGAAGCTTTCTTT. Translation: CASSPRTGDTEAFF. The chain recombines TRBV5-1 with TRBJ1-1; 7 bases fit TRBD1. This CDR3 region has 14 residues. Germline V CDR1 and CDR2: SGHRS, YFSETQ. V gave up 4 bases and J gave up 3 bases; unmatched junction bases: 6.

In DNA, the CDR3 is TGTGCCAGCAGTTTATTATGGGACAGCTATGGCTACACCTTC. Protein sequence: CASSLLWDSYGYTF. The rearrangement joins TRBV28 to TRBJ1-2, with 7 bases identical to TRBD1. V shed 1 base and J 4 bases; nucleotides not matched to a gene: 3. In germline, CDR1 is MDHEN, CDR2 SYDVKM. The CDR3 consists of 14 residues.

This clone showed up just once. The chain has TRBV19 and TRBJ2-1; 10 positions match TRBD1. Germline V gene sequence: CDR1 LNHDA, CDR2 SQIVND (reference sequence). The CDR3 sequence is 15 residues long. V was clipped by 7 bases and J by 5 bases; unmatched bases: 8. The CDR3 DNA reads TGTGCCAGTAAAGCGTTCGGGACAGGGGACAATGAGCAGTTCTTC. This codes for CASKAFGTGDNEQFF.

The chain uses TRBV2 and TRBJ1-2; D uncertain. Germline CDR1 SNHLY, CDR2 FYNNEI. V lost 11 bases to trimming and J lost 0 bases, with 13 bases between them. The CDR3 has 13 residues. CDR3 in amino acids: CALNRKANYGYTF. The CDR3 bases are TGTGCCCTTAACCGAAAAGCTAACTATGGCTACACCTTC.

V gene TRBV14 combines with J gene TRBJ2-4, with TRBD2 identical over 11 bases. The CDR3 consists of 17 residues. The ends lost 4 bases at V and 0 bases at J; junction bases unmatched: 5. Germline lookup yields CDR1 SGHDN and CDR2 FVKESK. CDR3 DNA: TGTGCCAGCAGCCCTATTGGGACTAGCGGAGCCAAAAACATTCAGTACTTC. Residues: CASSPIGTSGAKNIQYF.

This clone turned up a few times. This chain uses TRBV19 with TRBJ2-2; 13 nucleotides line up with TRBD2. Germline V lookup: CDR1 LNHDA, CDR2 SQIVND (reference sequence). The CDR3 runs 17 residues. J lost 5 bases, V lost 4 bases, and 7 bases had no gene match. In DNA, the CDR3 is TGTGCCAGTAGTACAGGACTAGCGGGAGCGAGGACCGGGGAGCTGTTTTTT. Residues: CASSTGLAGARTGELFF.

The gene calls are TRBV10-1 and TRBJ2-7; TRBD2 matches at 8 bases. This CDR3 has 14 residues. The V gene end was trimmed by 2 bases and the J gene end by 2 bases; junction bases not matched to a gene: 2. Germline V lookup: CDR1 WNHNN, CDR2 SYGVQD (reference sequence). CDR3 nucleotides: TGCGCCAGCAGTGAGGGGACTAGGGCCTACGAGCAGTACTTC. Its translation: CASSEGTRAYEQYF.

This chain uses TRBV7-2 with TRBJ1-1; D is ambiguous. Per the germline V gene, CDR1 is SGHTA and CDR2 is FQGNSA. V lost 4 bases and J 0 bases, leaving 3 bases between the germline ends. The CDR3 sequence is 12 residues long. Here the CDR3 DNA reads TGTGCCAGCAGCTGGGTGAACACTGAAGCTTTCTTT. Amino acids: CASSWVNTEAFF. The variable domain in full, completed from reference TRBV7-2 and TRBJ1-1, reads GAGVSQSPSNKVTEKGKDVELRCDPISGHTALYWYRQSLGQGLEFLIYFQGNSAPDKSGLPSDRFSAERTGGSVSTLTIQRTQQEDSAVYLCASSWVNTEAFFGQGTRLTVV.

The chain has TRBV6-1 and TRBJ1-2; no firm D call. The germline V gene has CDR1 MNHNS and CDR2 SASEGT. V shed 7 bases and J shed 8 bases, with 17 bases lying between them. This CDR3 has 13 residues. CDR3 DNA: TGTGCCAGCAATCTAATGGAGGCCCGGGGCTACACCTTC. Translation: CASNLMEARGYTF.

The CDR3 DNA reads as TGTGCCAGCAGCACCGGGGGAAATAATGAGCAGTTCTTC. Protein product: CASSTGGNNEQFF. The J gene is TRBJ2-1, the V gene TRBV7-3, with a possible D match to TRBD2 (6 bases). Per germline, CDR1 SGHTA and CDR2 FQGTGA. With 5 bases removed from V and 7 bases from J, the gap between germline ends came to 12 bases. The CDR3 is 13 residues long.

The chain has TRBV29-1 and TRBJ1-2, with 7 bases that match TRBD1. The V segment lost 6 bases and the J segment 7 bases; nucleotides outside the gene matches: 8. CDR1 is SQVTM, CDR2 ANQGSEA, per germline. The CDR3 runs 12 residues. CDR3 amino acids: CSVGQDVSGYTF. The CDR3 nucleotides read TGCAGCGTAGGACAGGACGTTAGTGGCTACACCTTC.